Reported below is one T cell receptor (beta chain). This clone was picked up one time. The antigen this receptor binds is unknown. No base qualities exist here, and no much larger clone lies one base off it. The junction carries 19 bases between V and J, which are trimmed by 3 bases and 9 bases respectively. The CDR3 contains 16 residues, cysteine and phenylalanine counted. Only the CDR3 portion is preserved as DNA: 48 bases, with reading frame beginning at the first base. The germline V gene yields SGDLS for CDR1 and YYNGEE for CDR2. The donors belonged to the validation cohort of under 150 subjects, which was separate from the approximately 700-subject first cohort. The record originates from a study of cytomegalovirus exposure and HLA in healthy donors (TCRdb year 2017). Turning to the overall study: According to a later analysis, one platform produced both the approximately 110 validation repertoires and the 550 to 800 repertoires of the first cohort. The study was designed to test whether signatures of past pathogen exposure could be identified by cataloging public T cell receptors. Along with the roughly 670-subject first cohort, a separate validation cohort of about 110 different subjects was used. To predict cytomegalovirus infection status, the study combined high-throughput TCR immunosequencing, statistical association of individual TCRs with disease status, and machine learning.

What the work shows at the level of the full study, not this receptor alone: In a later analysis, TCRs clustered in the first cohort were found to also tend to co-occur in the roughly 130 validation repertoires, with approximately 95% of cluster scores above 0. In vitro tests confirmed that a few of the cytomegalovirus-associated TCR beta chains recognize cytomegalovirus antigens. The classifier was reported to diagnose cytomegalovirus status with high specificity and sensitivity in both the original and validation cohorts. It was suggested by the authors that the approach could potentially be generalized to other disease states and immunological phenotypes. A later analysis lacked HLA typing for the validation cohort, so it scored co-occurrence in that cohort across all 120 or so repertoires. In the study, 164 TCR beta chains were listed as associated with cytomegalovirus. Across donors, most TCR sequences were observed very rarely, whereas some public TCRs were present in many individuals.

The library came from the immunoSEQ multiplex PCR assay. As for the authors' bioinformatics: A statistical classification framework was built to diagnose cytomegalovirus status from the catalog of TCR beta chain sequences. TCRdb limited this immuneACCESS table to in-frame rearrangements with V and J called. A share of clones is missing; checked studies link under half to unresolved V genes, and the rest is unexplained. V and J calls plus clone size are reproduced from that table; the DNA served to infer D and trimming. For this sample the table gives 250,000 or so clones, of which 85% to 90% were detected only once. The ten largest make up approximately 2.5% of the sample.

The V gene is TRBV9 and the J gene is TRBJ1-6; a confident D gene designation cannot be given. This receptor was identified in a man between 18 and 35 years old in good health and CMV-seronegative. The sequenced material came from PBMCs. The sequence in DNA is TGTGCCAGCAGCGCGTCCCCGCGGCCTTCGGCTTCACCCCTCCACTTT. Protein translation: CASSASPRPSASPLHF.